Following are 29 T cell receptor beta chains from one sample sequenced in a study of blood T cell repertoires in COVID-19. Libraries were prepared by immunoSEQ multiplex PCR; TCRdb keeps only in-frame clonotypes and omits some of them. The sample lists some 320,000 clones, around 89% occurring once. Sample: peripheral blood. Receptors were obtained from a woman between 25 and 40 years old who had recovered from COVID-19.

The V call is TRBV9, the J call TRBJ1-2; D unresolved. This CDR3 is built from 15 residues. Per germline, CDR1 SGDLS and CDR2 YYNGEE. Trimming cost V 4 bases and J 0 bases, with 13 bases left between them. The CDR3 DNA is TGTGCCAGCAGCCTTGGTTCAGAAGCTAACTATGGCTACACCTTC. Translation: CASSLGSEANYGYTF. The full variable domain, completed using reference TRBV9 and TRBJ1-2, is DSGVTQTPKHLITATGQRVTLRCSPRSGDLSVYWYQQSLDQGLQFLIQYYNGEERAKGNILERFSAQQFPDLHSELNLSSLELGDSALYFCASSLGSEANYGYTFGSGTRLTVV.

J is TRBJ1-4 and V is TRBV30; D uncertain. V was clipped by 3 bases and J by 6 bases, with 5 bases between them. The CDR3 has 11 amino acids. In germline, CDR1 is GTSNPN, CDR2 SVGIG (reference sequence). CDR3 sequence (DNA): TGTGCCTGGAGGCAGGATGAAAAACTGTTTTTT. Amino acids: CAWRQDEKLFF.

The CDR3 DNA is TGCGCCAGCGGACCGGGACTACTTTACAATGAGCAGTTCTTC. Translated, it gives CASGPGLLYNEQFF. The V gene is TRBV4-3, the J gene TRBJ2-1, with 7 bases aligning to TRBD2. The CDR3 sequence is 14 residues long. The germline V gene encodes CDR1 LGHNA and CDR2 YSLEER. Losses at the gene ends were 8 bases for V and 4 bases for J; bases not matched to a gene: 8.

In its sample, this clone was seen once. At the DNA level, this CDR3 is encoded by other sequences in the same sample as well. This chain joins TRBV4-1 and TRBJ1-4; D might be TRBD1 (5 bases). V was trimmed by 1 base and J by 0 bases, leaving 9 bases between them. CDR3 length equals 16 residues. The V gene's germline CDR1 is MGHRA and CDR2 YSYEKL. This CDR3 is CASSQGPGATNEKLFF. The CDR3, as DNA: TGCGCCAGCAGCCAAGGGCCGGGGGCAACTAATGAAAAACTGTTTTTT.

CDR3 sequence: CSVGLAVAQETQYF. The CDR3 DNA follows: TGCAGCGTTGGGCTAGCGGTGGCCCAAGAGACCCAGTACTTC. The chain recombines TRBV29-1 with TRBJ2-5, with 7 bases that match TRBD2. From germline, CDR1 is SQVTM and CDR2 ANQGSEA. The CDR3 has 14 amino acids. V was clipped by 4 bases and J by 1 base; unmatched bases: 6.

This clone turned up a few times. The chain employs TRBV14 and TRBJ2-7; 7 nucleotides line up with TRBD1. V trimming: 0 bases; J trimming: 0 bases; junction bases outside the gene matches: 14. The CDR3 has 19 amino acids. Looked up from germline, CDR1 is SGHDN and CDR2 is FVKESK. The CDR3 DNA is TGTGCCAGCAGCCAAGATCTGCCAAACAGGGGATTTAGCTCCTACGAGCAGTACTTC. Translating it yields CASSQDLPNRGFSSYEQYF.

The CDR3 loop reads CASSLAMGRVTGELFF. The CDR3 DNA reads as TGTGCCAGCAGCTTAGCGATGGGGCGCGTCACCGGGGAGCTGTTTTTT. J is TRBJ2-2 and V is TRBV11-2; possible D gene TRBD1, 5 bases. This CDR3 is built from 16 residues. Germline loops: CDR1 SGHAT, CDR2 FQNNGV. V lost 1 base to trimming and J lost 4 bases, with 13 bases between them. Using reference TRBV11-2 and TRBJ2-2 for the parts outside the CDR3, the full variable domain is EAGVAQSPRYKIIEKRQSVAFWCNPISGHATLYWYQQILGQGPKLLIQFQNNGVVDDSQLPKDRFSAERLKGVDSTLKIQPAKLEDSAVYLCASSLAMGRVTGELFFGEGSRLTVL.

The chain is built from TRBV19 and TRBJ1-1; D call uncertain. Germline CDR1 is LNHDA and CDR2 is SQIVND (reference sequence). CDR3 length: 13 amino acids. The V gene lost 6 bases and the J gene lost 5 bases, with 13 bases spanning the gap. CDR3 nucleotides: TGTGCCAGTAGCGGGGATCGCGGGACTGAAGCTTTCTTT. It yields the protein CASSGDRGTEAFF.

The chain links TRBV4-3 to TRBJ1-2; D remains unclear. The V gene's germline CDR1 is LGHNA and CDR2 YSLEER. The CDR3 covers 14 residues. V was shortened by 0 bases and J by 4 bases, with 9 bases between the two germline ends. CDR3 sequence reads: CASSQDFSSYGYTF. CDR3 DNA sequence: TGCGCCAGCAGCCAAGATTTCTCCAGCTATGGCTACACCTTC.

This clone was counted a single time. Here the CDR3 DNA reads TGTGCCACCAGTGACGAGACAGGGTCCCGACGCACAGATACGCAGTATTTT. As protein: CATSDETGSRRTDTQYF. This chain links TRBV24-1 with TRBJ2-3; 7 nucleotides agree with TRBD1. Germline-derived CDR1 and CDR2 are KGHDR and SFDVKD. The CDR3 runs to 17 residues. Unmatched junction bases numbered 10, after V lost 4 bases and J lost 1 base.

The rearrangement uses TRBV19 and TRBJ1-2; no reliable D call. The CDR3 contains 13 residues. Germline CDR1 reads LNHDA; CDR2 reads SQIVND (reference sequence). V was shortened by 5 bases and J by 8 bases, with 15 bases between the two germline ends. CDR3 region: CASSEGFRAGYTF. CDR3 DNA: TGTGCCAGTAGTGAGGGCTTTAGAGCCGGCTACACCTTC. Filled out from reference TRBV19 and TRBJ1-2, the complete variable domain reads DGGITQSPKYLFRKEGQNVTLSCEQNLNHDAMYWYRQDPGQGLRLIYYSQIVNDFQKGDIAEGYSVSREKKESFPLTVTSAQKNPTAFYLCASSEGFRAGYTFGSGTRLTVV.

This rearrangement joins TRBV5-4 to TRBJ2-7, with TRBD1 identical over 8 bases. V dropped 2 bases and J dropped 3; count of bases not matched to a gene: 7. This CDR3 is 15 amino acids long. Germline V gives CDR1 SGHNT, CDR2 YYREEE (reference sequence). This CDR3 reads CASSFSGTGDYEQYF. The DNA of the CDR3 is TGTGCCAGCAGCTTTTCCGGGACAGGAGACTACGAGCAGTACTTC.

The rearrangement joins TRBV4-1 to TRBJ2-7, with D perhaps TRBD2 (6 bases). Germline V gene lookup returns CDR1 MGHRA and CDR2 YSYEKL. Between the trimmed V and J ends, which lost 1 base and 0 bases, there was a span of 10 bases. The CDR3 has 15 residues. CDR3 bases: TGCGCCAGCAGCCAAGGCGCGGGGAGCTCCTACGAGCAGTACTTC. This codes for CASSQGAGSSYEQYF.

V and J are TRBV28 and TRBJ1-2; D uncertain. In germline, CDR1 is MDHEN, CDR2 SYDVKM. V lost 3 bases to trimming and J lost 1 base, with 9 bases between them. The CDR3 sequence is 14 residues long. CDR3 in DNA: TGTGCCAGCAGTTTCCCGACGGGTAACTATGGCTACACCTTC. Protein: CASSFPTGNYGYTF.

The chain joins TRBV5-5 to TRBJ1-2; D perhaps matches TRBD1 (5 bases). This CDR3 spans 11 amino acids. Trimming removed 4 bases at V and 8 bases at J, with 9 bases between. Per germline, CDR1 SGHKS and CDR2 YYEKEE (reference sequence). The CDR3 loop is CASSDQGGYTF. The CDR3 region has the DNA TGTGCCAGCAGCGACCAGGGAGGCTACACCTTC.

The chain links TRBV5-6 to TRBJ2-7, with a possible D match to TRBD2 (7 bases). CDR3 length: 15 amino acids. Germline lookup yields CDR1 SGHDT and CDR2 YYEEEE. With 4 bases removed from V and 5 bases from J, the gap between germline ends came to 19 bases. This chain's CDR3 is CASSLRGGGGDEQYF. CDR3 sequence (DNA): TGTGCCAGCAGCCTAAGGGGGGGCGGTGGTGACGAGCAGTACTTC. The full variable domain, in which reference TRBV5-6 and TRBJ2-7 provide the parts outside the CDR3, is DAGVTQSPTHLIKTRGQQVTLRCSPKSGHDTVSWYQQALGQGPQFIFQYYEEEERQRGNFPDRFSGHQFPNYSSELNVNALLLGDSALYLCASSLRGGGGDEQYFGPGTRLTVT.

This chain links TRBV24-1 with TRBJ1-5; D remains ambiguous. CDR1 and CDR2 from the germline V gene are KGHDR and SFDVKD. The CDR3 sequence is 15 residues long. V lost 4 bases to trimming and J lost 0 bases, with 9 bases between them. The chain's CDR3 is CATSEVLYSNQPQHF. The CDR3 DNA sequence: TGTGCCACCAGTGAGGTCCTATATAGCAATCAGCCCCAGCATTTT.

The chain has TRBV29-1 and TRBJ1-2; D not resolved. The CDR3 loop spans 11 amino acids. Germline CDR1 and CDR2: SQVTM and ANQGSEA. Trimming took 3 bases from V and 8 from J, leaving 10 bases between them. The chain's CDR3 is CSVDEAWGYTF. The CDR3 DNA sequence: TGCAGCGTTGATGAGGCCTGGGGCTACACCTTC.

This clone was counted between two and nine times. The rearrangement uses TRBV28 and TRBJ1-1; unclear D gene. V was trimmed by 7 bases and J by 4 bases, leaving 13 bases between them. This CDR3 region has 13 residues. The V gene's germline CDR1 is MDHEN and CDR2 SYDVKM. The CDR3 region has the DNA TGTGCCAGCAAGTTCCCCCCAGGCACTGAAGCTTTCTTT. It yields the protein CASKFPPGTEAFF.

The chain recombines TRBV24-1 with TRBJ2-1; TRBD2 agrees at 9 bases. The V gene's germline CDR1 is KGHDR and CDR2 SFDVKD. CDR3 length: 16 amino acids. The junction had 8 bases not matched to a gene; V was cut back by 9 bases and J by 0 bases. CDR3 bases: TGTGCCACCCAGACTAGCGGCCCTTTCTCCTACAATGAGCAGTTCTTC. This gives the protein CATQTSGPFSYNEQFF.

Regarding this clone: Germline and junction disagree at one end, which may indicate a read error. The genes are TRBV6-5 and TRBJ2-3; the D gene is possibly TRBD1 (6 bases). From germline, CDR1 is MNHEY and CDR2 SVGAGI. CDR3 length: 14 residues. The CDR3 reads CASSDSSGRGTQYF. Here the CDR3 DNA reads TGTGCCAGCAGTGACTCCTCGGGCAGGGGTACGCAGTATTTT.

This clone was found once. The chain uses TRBV3-1 (or the pseudogene TRBV3-2) and TRBJ1-1; D is possibly TRBD1 (6 bases). This CDR3 comprises 14 residues. Trimming cost V 4 bases and J 1 base, with 10 bases left between them. CDR1 is LGHDT and CDR2 is YNNKEL in the germline V gene (reference sequence). CDR3 sequence reads: CASSRRTENTEAFF. CDR3 sequence (DNA): TGTGCCAGCAGCCGAAGGACAGAGAACACTGAAGCTTTCTTT.

The chain uses TRBV11-2 and TRBJ2-5; D unclear. The CDR3 is 12 amino acids. The germline CDR1 and CDR2 sequences are SGHAT and FQNNGV. The V and J ends lost 0 bases and 3 bases respectively, with 2 bases between them. CDR3 protein: CASSLDKETQYF. Here the CDR3 DNA reads TGTGCCAGCAGCTTAGATAAAGAGACCCAGTACTTC.

The rearrangement uses TRBV2 and TRBJ2-7, with D perhaps matching TRBD2 (5 bases). Germline CDR1 and CDR2: SNHLY and FYNNEI. The CDR3 is 17 residues long. Trimming shortened V by 3 bases and J by 3 bases, and 21 bases separated the two germline ends. CDR3: CASSDLSPRRARYEQYF. CDR3 nucleotide sequence: TGTGCCAGCAGTGACCTCTCCCCCCGGCGGGCCCGCTACGAGCAGTACTTC.

The J gene is TRBJ2-7, the V gene TRBV6-2 or TRBV6-3; 12 nucleotides match TRBD2. The CDR3 sequence is 15 residues long. The V gene end was trimmed by 2 bases and the J gene end by 7 bases; junction bases not matched to a gene: 6. Per the germline V gene, CDR1 is MNHEY and CDR2 is SVGEGT. The CDR3: CASSYPTSGGGEQYF. Written as DNA, the CDR3 is TGTGCCAGCAGTTACCCGACTAGCGGGGGCGGAGAGCAGTACTTC.

V is TRBV7-2 and J is TRBJ2-5; 9 nucleotides agree with TRBD2. The germline V gene encodes CDR1 SGHTA and CDR2 FQGNSA. The ends lost 5 bases at V and 5 bases at J; junction bases unmatched: 12. The CDR3 is made up of 16 amino acids. The CDR3 loop reads CASSPRGSGGTETQYF. In DNA form, the CDR3 reads TGTGCCAGCAGCCCTCGTGGTAGCGGGGGTACGGAGACCCAGTACTTC.

The V gene is TRBV4-1, the J gene TRBJ2-7, with 9 positions matching TRBD1. J lost 3 bases, V lost 2 bases, and 8 bases had no gene match. The CDR3 runs to 16 residues. Germline V gives CDR1 MGHRA, CDR2 YSYEKL. The CDR3 DNA follows: TGCGCCAGCAGCCAACGGACAGGGGCAAATTTCTACGAGCAGTACTTC. This translates into CASSQRTGANFYEQYF.

V usage is TRBV14 and J usage is TRBJ1-6; TRBD1 matches at 8 bases. CDR3 size: 14 residues. V lost 2 bases, J lost 9 bases, and 3 bases stayed unmatched. Germline V gene sequence: CDR1 SGHDN, CDR2 FVKESK. This chain's CDR3 is CASSQQGAVSPLHF. The CDR3 nucleotides read TGTGCCAGCAGCCAACAGGGGGCTGTTTCACCCCTCCACTTT.

J is TRBJ1-3 and V is TRBV4-1, with D maybe TRBD1 (5 bases). Trimming removed 1 base from V and 3 bases from J, with 16 bases in between. The germline V gene has CDR1 MGHRA and CDR2 YSYEKL. This CDR3 is 17 amino acids long. The CDR3 spells CASSQVSFRGGGNTIYF. As DNA, the CDR3 is TGCGCCAGCAGCCAAGTCAGTTTTCGGGGGGGTGGAAACACCATATATTTT.